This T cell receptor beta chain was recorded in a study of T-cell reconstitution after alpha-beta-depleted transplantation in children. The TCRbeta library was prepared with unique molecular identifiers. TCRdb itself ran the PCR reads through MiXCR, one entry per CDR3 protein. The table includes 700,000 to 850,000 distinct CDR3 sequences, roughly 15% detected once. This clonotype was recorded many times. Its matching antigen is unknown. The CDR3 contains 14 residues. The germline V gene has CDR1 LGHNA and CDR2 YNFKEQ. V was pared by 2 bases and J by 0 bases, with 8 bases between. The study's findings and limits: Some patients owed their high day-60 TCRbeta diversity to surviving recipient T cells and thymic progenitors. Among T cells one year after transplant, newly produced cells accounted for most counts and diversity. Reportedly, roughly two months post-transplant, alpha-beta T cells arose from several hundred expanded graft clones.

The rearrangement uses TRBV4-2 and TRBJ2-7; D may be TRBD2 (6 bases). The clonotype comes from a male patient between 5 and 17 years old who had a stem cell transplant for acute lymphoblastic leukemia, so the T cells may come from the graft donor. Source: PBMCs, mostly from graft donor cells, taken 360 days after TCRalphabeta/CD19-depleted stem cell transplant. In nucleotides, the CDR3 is TGTGCCAGCAGCCAACGGCGGGACTCCTACGAGCAGTACTTC. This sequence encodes CASSQRRDSYEQYF.